This T cell receptor (beta chain) was found in a study of blood T cell repertoires in COVID-19. As for the study in general: The United States, Italy and Spain supplied acute and convalescent COVID-19 samples. PBMCs, B-cell-depleted T cells, or T cells were the source of the cDNA or gDNA that made up the material.

Original handling: Estimated nucleated cell counts came from reference gene primer amplification. The table came from immunoSEQ multiplex PCR; TCRdb's copy has only in-frame clones and leaves some out. V, J and clone size derive from that table, while D and trimming were established from the DNA sequence. The table lists about 240,000 clones, approximately 84% of them singletons, with roughly 3% in the top ten. CDR3 length equals 14 residues. J gave up 0 bases and V 5 bases, and 3 bases lay outside the gene matches. The germline V gene has CDR1 SGHRS and CDR2 YFSETQ. The specimen sequenced was peripheral blood. The sequence derives from a woman aged 25 to 45 who had recovered from COVID-19. The V and J genes are TRBV5-1 and TRBJ1-2; 8 bases fit TRBD1. In nucleotides, the CDR3 is TGCGCCAGCAGGCGGACAGGGTCTAACTATGGCTACACCTTC. It codes for CASRRTGSNYGYTF.